Following are 21 T cell receptor beta chains from one sample sequenced in a study of vaccination effects on CD4 cells after COVID-19. For these receptors, no antigen is known. When nine to ten days of culture had elapsed, CD4+ T cells were isolated. TCRdb's table, derived via immunoSEQ multiplex PCR, lists solely in-frame clones and lacks some. This sample carries 30,000 to 40,000 clones, about four fifths of them seen once, and the ten largest clones take roughly 3%. Specimen: CD4+ T cells from PBMCs cultured without peptide, collected before COVID-19 vaccination. All receptors come from a human donor who received a COVID-19 vaccine.

This chain links TRBV18 with TRBJ2-2; D possibly uses TRBD1 or TRBD2 (5 bases each). Germline V gene sequence: CDR1 KGHSH, CDR2 LQKENI. The length of the CDR3 is 14 residues. Deletions cut 1 base from V and 5 bases from J, with 8 bases between. CDR3 sequence reads: CASSPLEGTGELFF. The CDR3 DNA is TGTGCCAGCTCACCACTAGAGGGGACCGGGGAGCTGTTTTTT.

A few counts support this clone. The chain employs TRBV11-2 and TRBJ2-1; D is uncertain. This CDR3 is 13 amino acids long. V was cut by 3 bases and J by 7 bases, with 10 bases left in between. Germline CDR1 and CDR2: SGHAT and FQNNGV. The CDR3 spells CASSLDRRNEQFF. Written as DNA, the CDR3 is TGTGCCAGCAGCTTGGATCGCAGAAATGAGCAGTTCTTC. The full variable domain, with the rest looked up from reference TRBV11-2 and TRBJ2-1, is EAGVAQSPRYKIIEKRQSVAFWCNPISGHATLYWYQQILGQGPKLLIQFQNNGVVDDSQLPKDRFSAERLKGVDSTLKIQPAKLEDSAVYLCASSLDRRNEQFFGPGTRLTVL.

The genes are TRBV2 and TRBJ2-5; 9 bases fit TRBD2. This CDR3 is 15 amino acids long. CDR1 and CDR2 from the germline V gene are SNHLY and FYNNEI. Trimming took 4 bases from V and 7 from J; bases not matched to a gene: 10. The CDR3 sequence is CASSGGLAPTRTQYF. The CDR3 nucleotides are TGTGCCAGCAGTGGAGGACTAGCGCCCACCAGGACCCAGTACTTC. The whole variable domain, filled in from reference TRBV2 and TRBJ2-5, reads EPEVTQTPSHQVTQMGQEVILRCVPISNHLYFYWYRQILGQKVEFLVSFYNNEISEKSEIFDDQFSVERPDGSNFTLKIRSTKLEDSAMYFCASSGGLAPTRTQYFGPGTRLLVL.

The CDR3 bases are TGTGCCAGCAGTTACTCGAAAGTTAGCAATCAGCCCCAGCATTTT. Its protein is CASSYSKVSNQPQHF. The rearrangement uses TRBV6-5 and TRBJ1-5; D is undetermined. The CDR3 runs to 15 residues. Germline V gene sequence: CDR1 MNHEY, CDR2 SVGAGI. Trimming shortened V by 0 bases and J by 0 bases, and 6 bases separated the two germline ends.

The chain joins TRBV11-1 to TRBJ2-3; D gene unclear. This CDR3 region has 14 residues. The germline CDR1 and CDR2 sequences are SGHAT and FQDESV (reference sequence). V shed 3 bases and J shed 0 bases, with 7 bases lying between them. In nucleotides, the CDR3 is TGTGCCAGCAGCTTTCCCCCTAGCACAGATACGCAGTATTTT. As protein: CASSFPPSTDTQYF.

The rearrangement uses TRBV24-1 and TRBJ2-1, with 7 bases fitting TRBD2. The trim removed 3 bases at V and 7 bases at J, leaving 2 bases unmatched. The CDR3 length is 13 residues. Per germline, CDR1 KGHDR and CDR2 SFDVKD. The CDR3 is CATSDGTTNEQFF. DNA of the CDR3: TGTGCCACCAGTGATGGGACTACGAATGAGCAGTTCTTC.

This clone was seen a handful of times. The germline gene is not matched at one end of the junction; a read error may be the cause. The chain recombines TRBV29-1 with TRBJ1-2; 7 bases match TRBD1. CDR1 SQVTM and CDR2 ANQGSEA come from the germline V gene. The CDR3 runs to 12 residues. CDR3 in amino acids: CSVEAGGNGYTF. The CDR3 coding sequence is TGCAGCGTCGAAGCAGGGGGAAATGGCTACACCTTC.

The rearrangement joins TRBV19 to TRBJ1-5, with D hard to call. There are 14 residues in the CDR3. The germline V gene encodes CDR1 LNHDA and CDR2 SQIVND (reference sequence). Trimming shortened V by 11 bases and J by 4 bases, and 18 bases separated the two germline ends. CDR3 sequence reads: CAGSFGRVNQPQHF. CDR3 DNA sequence: TGTGCCGGGTCCTTCGGAAGGGTTAATCAGCCCCAGCATTTT. Supplemented by reference TRBV19 and TRBJ1-5, the full variable domain reads DGGITQSPKYLFRKEGQNVTLSCEQNLNHDAMYWYRQDPGQGLRLIYYSQIVNDFQKGDIAEGYSVSREKKESFPLTVTSAQKNPTAFYLCAGSFGRVNQPQHFGDGTRLSIL.

This clone was found a few times. V and J are TRBV10-3 and TRBJ1-5; D remains ambiguous. The V end was cut by 6 bases, the J end by 1 base, with 13 bases between. CDR1 and CDR2 (germline): ENHRY, SYGVKD. CDR3 length equals 15 residues. The CDR3 DNA reads as TGTGCCATCAGCGCCTTGACCGGGAGCAATCAGCCCCAGCATTTT. Its protein product is CAISALTGSNQPQHF.

The rearrangement links TRBV9 to TRBJ2-5; 8 bases are a match to TRBD2. Trimming removed 6 bases from V and 1 base from J; junction bases left unmatched: 8. The CDR3 has 15 amino acids. The germline V gene has CDR1 SGDLS and CDR2 YYNGEE. The CDR3 is CASTRGGRGQETQYF. The CDR3 DNA reads TGTGCCAGCACCCGGGGGGGCCGAGGCCAAGAGACCCAGTACTTC.

The chain recombines TRBV7-2 with TRBJ2-1; 10 bases agree with TRBD2. Germline assignment: CDR1 SGHTA and CDR2 FQGNSA. With V trimmed by 1 base and J by 9 bases, 12 bases remained unmatched. The CDR3 length is 17 residues. The CDR3 here is CASSLGALAGARGEQFF. For the CDR3, the DNA is TGTGCCAGCAGCTTAGGAGCCCTAGCGGGGGCACGTGGTGAGCAGTTCTTC.

The chain recombines TRBV6-1 with TRBJ2-2; TRBD2 might be the D (7 bases). The CDR3 is 17 residues long. The germline V gene encodes CDR1 MNHNS and CDR2 SASEGT. Deletions cut 3 bases from V and 3 bases from J, with 17 bases between. The CDR3 reads CASSEPRQGRDTGELFF. The CDR3 bases are TGTGCCAGCAGTGAGCCCCGTCAGGGGAGGGACACCGGGGAGCTGTTTTTT.

CDR3 loop: CASSYSGGGGYGYTF. As DNA, the CDR3 is TGTGCCAGCAGTTACTCAGGGGGCGGGGGCTATGGCTACACCTTC. This sequence joins TRBV6-5 and TRBJ1-2; 7 nucleotides match TRBD1. Germline V gene lookup returns CDR1 MNHEY and CDR2 SVGAGI. This CDR3 spans 15 amino acids. Losses at the gene ends were 0 bases for V and 4 bases for J; bases not matched to a gene: 5.

V and J are TRBV7-3 and TRBJ1-1; 10 positions agree with TRBD1. This CDR3 has 14 amino acids. The germline V gene encodes CDR1 SGHTA and CDR2 FQGTGA. Unmatched junction bases numbered 3, after V lost 5 bases and J lost 3 bases. CDR3 sequence reads: CASSPGQGYTEAFF. The CDR3 region has the DNA TGTGCCAGCAGCCCGGGACAGGGGTACACTGAAGCTTTCTTT.

The V and J genes are TRBV19 and TRBJ2-3, with 9 bases fitting TRBD2. CDR1 and CDR2 from the germline V gene are LNHDA and SQIVND (reference sequence). The V gene end was trimmed by 3 bases and the J gene end by 11 bases; junction bases not matched to a gene: 9. The CDR3 spans 14 residues. CDR3: CASSISGGTYGQYF. The CDR3 coding sequence is TGTGCCAGTAGTATTAGCGGGGGTACCTACGGGCAGTATTTT.

The V and J genes are TRBV19 and TRBJ1-2, with TRBD1 identical over 10 bases. The trim removed 7 bases at V and 5 bases at J, leaving 16 bases unmatched. Germline lookup yields CDR1 LNHDA and CDR2 SQIVND (reference sequence). This CDR3 contains 17 residues. CDR3 nucleotide sequence: TGTGCCAGTACCACCGGGGGGACAGGGGACGCAGGATATGGCTACACCTTC. Its translation: CASTTGGTGDAGYGYTF.

As DNA, the CDR3 is TGTGCCAGTAGTAAAAGGACAGGGGATCAGAATGAGCAGTTCTTC. Encoded protein: CASSKRTGDQNEQFF. The J gene is TRBJ2-1, the V gene TRBV19, with 9 bases lining up with TRBD1. Looked up from germline, CDR1 is LNHDA and CDR2 is SQIVND (reference sequence). This CDR3 is built from 15 residues. Germline trimming cut 4 bases from V and 7 bases from J; bases unmatched to any gene: 8.

J is TRBJ1-1 and V is TRBV21-1. TRBV21-1 is listed as a pseudogene. The CDR3 runs to 12 residues. The CDR3 sequence is CASSNEITEAFF. CDR3 coding DNA: TGTGCCAGCAGCAATGAGATCACTGAAGCTTTCTTT.

In nucleotides, the CDR3 is TGTGCCAGCAGTTACTCGGGACAGGGGGCATTTCAGCCCCAGCATTTT. Translation gives CASSYSGQGAFQPQHF. The chain carries TRBV6-2 or TRBV6-3 and TRBJ1-5; 12 bases align to TRBD1. In germline, CDR1 is MNHEY, CDR2 SVGEGT. The CDR3 sequence is 16 residues long. Trimming removed 0 bases from V and 6 bases from J; junction bases left unmatched: 3.

V and J are TRBV2 and TRBJ2-7, with D possibly being TRBD2 (7 bases). The CDR3 length is 14 residues. From germline, CDR1 is SNHLY and CDR2 FYNNEI. V was pared by 3 bases and J by 11 bases, with 20 bases between. Written as DNA, the CDR3 is TGTGCCAGCAGTGACCTTTACGGGGGGCCGGTGAAGTACGTC. Translating gives CASSDLYGGPVKYV.

The chain joins TRBV19 to TRBJ1-1; D is unresolved. The germline V gene has CDR1 LNHDA and CDR2 SQIVND (reference sequence). V was shortened by 5 bases and J by 4 bases, with 5 bases between the two germline ends. The CDR3 runs 11 residues. The CDR3: CASSWGTEAFF. CDR3 sequence (DNA): TGTGCCAGTAGTTGGGGCACTGAAGCTTTCTTT.